The 25 T cell receptor beta chains reported below all come from one sample, sequenced in a study of cytomegalovirus exposure and HLA in healthy donors. Produced via immunoSEQ multiplex PCR; TCRdb's table is partial and in-frame only. Altogether about 170,000 clones are present, about 83% being singletons, with the ten largest covering 1.4%. Sequencing was done on a sample of PBMCs. These receptor sequences come from a woman younger than 45 in good health and CMV-seronegative.

The gene calls are TRBV19 and TRBJ2-2; 8 bases map to TRBD2. The CDR3 spans 15 residues. The J segment lost 6 bases and the V segment lost 7 bases, leaving 10 bases of the junction unmatched. CDR1 LNHDA and CDR2 SQIVND come from the germline V gene (reference sequence). DNA for the CDR3: TGTGCCAGTATGTCGGGGACTAGAAATTCCGGGGAGCTGTTTTTT. It is translated as CASMSGTRNSGELFF.

V gene TRBV27 combines with J gene TRBJ1-1; unclear D gene. This CDR3 region has 14 residues. Germline-derived CDR1 and CDR2 are MNHEY and SMNVEV (reference sequence). V was clipped by 5 bases and J by 7 bases, with 17 bases between them. The CDR3 coding sequence is TGTGCCAGCAGTCCCGAGGAGATGCCATTTGAAGCTTTCTTT. This encodes CASSPEEMPFEAFF.

The chain uses TRBV5-1 and TRBJ2-2, with 10 bases that match TRBD2. Germline V CDR1 and CDR2: SGHRS, YFSETQ. The junction had 7 bases not matched to a gene; V was cut back by 9 bases and J by 8 bases. This CDR3 has 13 residues. CDR3 nucleotide sequence: TGCGCCACCAGGACTAGCGGAGAGGGGGAGCTGTTTTTT. It translates to CATRTSGEGELFF.

This sequence joins TRBV7-6 and TRBJ2-3; D gene unclear. The CDR3 loop spans 14 amino acids. V was shortened by 4 bases and J by 0 bases, with 8 bases between the two germline ends. Germline CDR1 SGHVS, CDR2 FNYEAQ. The CDR3 DNA reads as TGTGCCAGCAGCTCTACCTTTAGCACAGATACGCAGTATTTT. Encoded protein: CASSSTFSTDTQYF.

This clone was seen a single time. V gene TRBV7-8 combines with J gene TRBJ2-7, with 11 positions matching TRBD1. This CDR3 has 14 residues. With 5 bases clipped from V and 6 bases from J, the junction kept 6 bases outside the gene matches. Looked up from germline, CDR1 is SGHVS and CDR2 is FQNEAQ. CDR3 in amino acids: CASSIGQGAIEQYF. CDR3 DNA sequence: TGTGCCAGCAGCATAGGACAGGGGGCCATCGAGCAGTACTTC.

J is TRBJ2-7 and V is TRBV5-1; maybe TRBD1 (6 bases). Trimming cost V 0 bases and J 0 bases, with 13 bases left between them. Germline values: CDR1 SGHRS, CDR2 YFSETQ. The CDR3 is 16 amino acids. The CDR3 is CASSLGTGISSYEQYF. CDR3 coding DNA: TGCGCCAGCAGCTTGGGTACAGGGATAAGCTCCTACGAGCAGTACTTC.

The table lists this clone with a few counts. This rearrangement joins TRBV4-1 to TRBJ2-7; D is perhaps TRBD1 (6 bases). Germline CDR1 reads MGHRA; CDR2 reads YSYEKL. The V end lost 4 bases, the J end lost 0 bases, and 10 bases lay between the germline ends. This CDR3 spans 14 amino acids. This CDR3 reads CASSLGQSSYEQYF. CDR3 in DNA: TGCGCCAGCAGCCTAGGACAGAGCTCCTACGAGCAGTACTTC.

The chain joins TRBV27 to TRBJ1-1, with 8 bases matching TRBD1. V trimming: 8 bases; J trimming: 4 bases; junction bases outside the gene matches: 9. CDR3 length: 14 amino acids. Germline V gives CDR1 MNHEY, CDR2 SMNVEV (reference sequence). The CDR3 protein is CASGPLTGGTEAFF. Written as DNA, the CDR3 is TGTGCCAGCGGCCCCTTAACAGGGGGCACTGAAGCTTTCTTT.

J is TRBJ2-2 and V is TRBV11-2; D possibly corresponds to TRBD2 (5 bases). V was clipped by 2 bases and J by 4 bases, with 23 bases between them. The CDR3 covers 19 residues. Per the germline V gene, CDR1 is SGHAT and CDR2 is FQNNGV. CDR3 DNA sequence: TGTGCCAGCAGCTTATGGGTAGTCAAGACGGGATTAGGCACCGGGGAGCTGTTTTTT. Translation gives CASSLWVVKTGLGTGELFF.

The chain carries TRBV5-6 and TRBJ2-7, with 10 positions matching TRBD1. Germline V gene data show CDR1 as SGHDT and CDR2 as YYEEEE. CDR3 length equals 15 residues. V was clipped by 2 bases and J by 5 bases; unmatched bases: 7. The CDR3 loop reads CASSLLGTGAHEQYF. The CDR3 coding sequence is TGTGCCAGCAGCTTATTGGGGACAGGGGCTCACGAGCAGTACTTC.

The chain has TRBV13 and TRBJ1-2, with 11 bases identical to TRBD1. The germline V gene has CDR1 PRHDT and CDR2 FYEKMQ (reference sequence). J was trimmed by 8 bases and V by 5 bases; bases with no gene match: 4. The CDR3 sequence is 13 residues long. Here the CDR3 reads CASSRTGGEGYTF. Written as DNA, the CDR3 is TGTGCCAGCAGCCGGACAGGGGGCGAAGGCTACACCTTC.

The sample holds a few counts of this clone. In DNA, the CDR3 is TGTGCCAGTAGTATCGTCGGGACAGGGTATAACGAGCAGTACTTC. Translating gives CASSIVGTGYNEQYF. The chain recombines TRBV19 with TRBJ2-7; 9 bases align to TRBD1. The germline V gene has CDR1 LNHDA and CDR2 SQIVND (reference sequence). The CDR3 covers 15 residues. J lost 5 bases, V lost 3 bases, and 8 bases had no gene match.

The V and J genes are TRBV29-1 and TRBJ1-2; D is ambiguous. This CDR3 region has 14 residues. V was pared by 0 bases and J by 4 bases, with 12 bases between. Germline values: CDR1 SQVTM, CDR2 ANQGSEA. The CDR3 DNA sequence: TGCAGCGTTGAAGATCGCGGCAGCCTCTATGGCTACACCTTC. Translated, it gives CSVEDRGSLYGYTF.

The rearrangement joins TRBV4-2 to TRBJ2-2; TRBD1 matches at 7 bases. CDR3 length: 18 residues. V trimming: 3 bases; J trimming: 2 bases; junction bases outside the gene matches: 12. Germline V gene lookup returns CDR1 LGHNA and CDR2 YNFKEQ. DNA of the CDR3: TGTGCCAGCAGCCAGGACTGGCAGAGGACAGGAAACACCGGGGAGCTGTTTTTT. This gives the protein CASSQDWQRTGNTGELFF.

The chain combines TRBV29-1 with TRBJ1-1; 7 nucleotides align to TRBD1. V lost 7 bases and J lost 4; bases outside the gene matches: 6. The germline V gene has CDR1 SQVTM and CDR2 ANQGSEA. The CDR3 runs to 12 residues. The CDR3 coding sequence is TGCAGCGAAAGGGGGCTAGGCACTGAAGCTTTCTTT. Amino acid sequence: CSERGLGTEAFF.

This chain joins TRBV7-9 and TRBJ2-7, with 8 positions matching TRBD1. Germline assignment: CDR1 SEHNR and CDR2 FQNEAQ (reference sequence). V lost 4 bases, J lost 0 bases, and 8 bases stayed unmatched. This CDR3 region has 16 residues. Here the CDR3 reads CASSSDRQGTSYEQYF. CDR3 nucleotide sequence: TGTGCCAGCAGCTCAGATAGACAGGGGACCTCCTACGAGCAGTACTTC.

The chain carries TRBV4-3 and TRBJ1-1; D unclear. Deletions cut 0 bases from V and 3 bases from J, with 11 bases between. This CDR3 has 15 residues. Germline-derived CDR1 and CDR2 are LGHNA and YSLEER. This chain's CDR3 is CASSQDQEWDTEAFF. Here the CDR3 DNA reads TGCGCCAGCAGCCAAGATCAGGAATGGGACACTGAAGCTTTCTTT.

The chain carries TRBV18 and TRBJ1-1; D gene ambiguous. V lost 3 bases and J lost 5, with 19 bases in between. Germline-derived CDR1 and CDR2 are KGHSH and LQKENI. The CDR3 covers 16 residues. The chain's CDR3 is CASSPLPLKRGTEAFF. CDR3 DNA sequence: TGTGCCAGCTCACCTCTCCCACTAAAAAGAGGGACTGAAGCTTTCTTT.

In this sample, this clone turned up a few times. CDR3 sequence (DNA): TGCGCCAGCAGCCAAATCATCGGGGGCAATCAGCCCCAGCATTTT. The encoded protein is CASSQIIGGNQPQHF. The chain recombines TRBV4-3 with TRBJ1-5; the D is unclear. The CDR3 runs to 15 residues. Germline CDR1 and CDR2: LGHNA and YSLEER. V dropped 2 bases and J dropped 2 bases, with 10 bases sitting between them.

The chain uses TRBV6-5 and TRBJ1-1; D gene ambiguous. Germline V gives CDR1 MNHEY, CDR2 SVGAGI. There are 14 residues in the CDR3. Trimming took off 2 bases at V and 0 bases at J, with 7 bases between the two ends. The CDR3 sequence is CASSYGRMNTEAFF. Written as DNA, the CDR3 is TGTGCCAGCAGTTACGGGAGGATGAACACTGAAGCTTTCTTT.

V and J are TRBV27 and TRBJ1-4; D is uncertain. Deletions cut 2 bases from V and 7 bases from J, with 14 bases between. The CDR3 has 15 amino acids. Germline CDR1 MNHEY, CDR2 SMNVEV (reference sequence). The CDR3 loop is CASSLQVSRSEKLFF. In DNA form, the CDR3 reads TGTGCCAGCAGTTTACAGGTCTCGAGATCTGAAAAACTGTTTTTT.

The chain has TRBV5-4 and TRBJ2-3; TRBD2 matches at 8 bases. Looked up from germline, CDR1 is SGHNT and CDR2 is YYREEE (reference sequence). V trimming: 7 bases; J trimming: 0 bases; junction bases outside the gene matches: 4. This CDR3 is built from 14 residues. The CDR3 reads CASVAGGSTDTQYF. Here the CDR3 DNA reads TGTGCCAGCGTGGCGGGGGGAAGCACAGATACGCAGTATTTT.

This clone is a singleton in its sample. The CDR3 nucleotides read TGCGCCAGCAGCGACAGGGGCGCCTACGAGCAGTACTTC. Residues: CASSDRGAYEQYF. This chain connects TRBV10-2 to TRBJ2-7, with 8 bases identical to TRBD1. Germline CDR1 and CDR2: WSHSY and SAAADI. The CDR3 contains 13 residues. V trimming: 6 bases; J trimming: 2 bases; junction bases outside the gene matches: 3.

The rearrangement uses TRBV11-2 and TRBJ2-7, with D perhaps matching TRBD1 (6 bases). Germline V CDR1 and CDR2: SGHAT, FQNNGV. The length of the CDR3 is 13 residues. Trimming cost V 8 bases and J 1 base, with 12 bases left between them. The CDR3 reads CASGPQGSYEQYF. The CDR3 DNA reads as TGTGCCAGCGGCCCTCAGGGGTCCTACGAGCAGTACTTC. The full variable domain, rest sourced from reference TRBV11-2 and TRBJ2-7, is EAGVAQSPRYKIIEKRQSVAFWCNPISGHATLYWYQQILGQGPKLLIQFQNNGVVDDSQLPKDRFSAERLKGVDSTLKIQPAKLEDSAVYLCASGPQGSYEQYFGPGTRLTVT.

The chain couples TRBV7-8 to TRBJ2-2, with 12 nucleotides matching TRBD2. After removal of 5 bases from V and 0 bases from J, the junction contained 7 bases not matched to a gene. This CDR3 has 18 amino acids. Germline V lookup: CDR1 SGHVS, CDR2 FQNEAQ. The CDR3, as DNA: TGTGCCAGCAGCCGACGGGCTAGCGGGGGGGCGAACACCGGGGAGCTGTTTTTT. It codes for CASSRRASGGANTGELFF.